A selection of T cell receptor beta chains follows, all from one sample in a study of identical twins. TCRdb reanalysed the 5' RACE reads using MiXCR and keeps one entry per CDR3 protein. The table includes 250,000 or so distinct CDR3 sequences, 6.5% to 9.5% detected once. The sample also formed part of further work on yellow fever vaccine responses in identical twins.

The sample was CD8+ T cells sorted from blood. Source of these receptors: a woman younger than 30 in good health. The CDR3 runs from the conserved cysteine through the conserved F or W. D genes are given only for firm matches. Only part of the rows carry a size: once, few, many, or a class if the clone is expanded.

D gene	V gene	J gene	clone size	CDR3 protein	CDR3 DNA
TRBD2	TRBV27	TRBJ2-7	NA	CASSLTSGEYEQYF	TGTGCCAGCAGTTTAACTAGCGGGGAATACGAGCAGTACTTC
NA	TRBV5-1	TRBJ2-2	many	CASSLEQRTGELFF	TGCGCCAGCAGCTTGGAACAGCGGACCGGGGAGCTGTTTTTT
NA	TRBV20-1	TRBJ2-1	many	CSATYNEQFF	TGCAGTGCAACCTACAATGAGCAGTTCTTC
NA	TRBV12-3/TRBV12-4	TRBJ1-2	many	CASKEGRMNNYGYTF	TGTGCCAGCAAGGAGGGACGGATGAATAACTATGGCTACACCTTC
TRBD2	TRBV6-1	TRBJ2-1	few	CASSPLSGRFNEQFF	TGTGCCAGCAGCCCACTTAGCGGGAGGTTCAATGAGCAGTTCTTC
TRBD2	TRBV7-2	TRBJ2-2	NA	CASSWGLAGPTGELFF	TGTGCCAGCAGCTGGGGACTAGCGGGACCCACCGGGGAGCTGTTTTTT
NA	TRBV4-2	TRBJ2-2	NA	CASSPGPYCGELFF	TGTGCCAGCAGCCCCGGGCCCTACTGCGGGGAACTGTTTTTT
TRBD1	TRBV20-1	TRBJ1-2	many	CSARAVTGLANYGYTF	TGCAGTGCTAGAGCGGTGACAGGGTTAGCTAACTATGGCTACACCTTC
TRBD1	TRBV15	TRBJ2-1	few	CATSDDRAGRDEQFF	TGTGCCACCAGCGATGACAGGGCAGGGCGGGATGAGCAGTTCTTC
TRBD2	TRBV6-5	TRBJ2-7	few	CASSYSLGTSGAYEQYF	TGTGCCAGCAGTTATTCTCTCGGGACTAGCGGTGCCTACGAGCAGTACTTC
TRBD2	TRBV28	TRBJ2-1	NA	CASSTLSVPAGVLTYNEQFF	TGTGCCAGCAGCACTCTCTCAGTTCCGGCGGGAGTATTAACCTACAATGAGCAGTTCTTC
TRBD1	TRBV7-8	TRBJ2-3	NA	CASSLGDRGPDTQYF	TGTGCCAGCAGCTTGGGGGACAGGGGACCAGATACGCAGTATTTT
NA	TRBV20-1	TRBJ2-3	NA	CSASPGFGDTQYF	TGCAGTGCTAGCCCAGGGTTTGGGGATACGCAGTATTTT